This TCR beta chain was sequenced for a study of blood T cell repertoires in COVID-19 (dated by TCRdb to 2020 to 2022). In terms of the full investigation: Samples covering the acute and convalescent phases of COVID-19 were provided by collaborators in the United States, Italy and Spain. The dataset comprised deeply sampled blood TCRbeta repertoires from subjects exposed to, actively infected with, or recovered from COVID-19. Where HLA class I and class II types were available, the types were taken from metadata supplied by the sample provider, not from assay-based typing. A de-identified subject ID, COVID-19 status, age in years and sex were almost always included in the sample metadata. Samples were obtained from the ongoing ImmuneRACE study (first 160 participants) and from about 1,300 subjects provided by 6 global collaborators. The prospective study material was composed of cDNA or gDNA derived from T cells, B-cell-depleted T cells, or PBMCs. The repertoires were released in a freely available public database intended as a resource for research on the immune response to SARS-CoV-2. Broader findings and caveats from the paper: How much clinical and demographic metadata was included differed by source and by participant, and the metadata was provided uncurated.

Counted from cysteine to phenylalanine, this CDR3 has 14 amino acids. Solely the CDR3 DNA is kept, with 42 bases framed from the first base. Trimmed from V: 6 bases; trimmed from J: 5 bases; junction bases lacking a gene match: 9. Looking up the germline V gene (reference sequence) yields CDR1 LGHDT and CDR2 YNNKEL. Participants in the prospective study were aged roughly 18 to 100 years, lived in about two dozen United States geographic areas, and enrolled through a virtual design. In the prospective study, participants were assigned to cohorts based on the clinical history participants reported in a screening survey and a study questionnaire. Recovered participants in ImmuneRACE Cohort 3 were defined by two consecutive negative NP/OP PCR tests, clearance by a healthcare professional, or resolution of symptoms. Each participant in the prospective study had whole blood, serum and a nasopharyngeal or oropharyngeal swab collected by mobile phlebotomists. Prospective study participants could optionally give additional blood draws and questionnaires over a 2-month period. Before DNA extraction, blood samples from the prospective study were shipped at room temperature or frozen.

As regards this clone: The specificity of this receptor is unknown. No quality values exist for individual bases; no much larger clone is one base distant.

TCRbeta CDR3 regions were amplified from genomic DNA using the immunoSEQ Assay, a bias-controlled multiplex PCR. The original pipeline was this. The number of nucleated cells in each sample was estimated from the amplification of reference gene primers within the assay. Sequence reads were collapsed and filtered to measure the absolute abundance of every unique TCRbeta CDR3 rearrangement. For each sample, productive Simpson clonality was calculated as the square root of Simpson's diversity index over productive rearrangements. This is the immuneACCESS table as TCRdb keeps it, with only in-frame sequences that have V and J called. A part of the clones is gone; compared with another copy, unresolved V genes explain less than half, and the rest is unexplained. V, J and clone size were drawn from that table, and D and trimming were deduced from the DNA. The sample records over 250,000 clones, around 90% of which are singletons. 1% of the sample is taken by the ten largest.

Sequenced sample: PBMCs or T cells enriched from blood (not recorded which). Recombination joined TRBV3-1 (or the pseudogene TRBV3-2) with TRBJ2-5, and TRBD2 matches 7 of the central bases. The receptor was derived from a woman in her thirties who had recovered from COVID-19. In nucleotide form, the sequence is TGTGCCAGCAGGGGTCCGGGACTAATGGAGACCCAGTACTTC. Its translation reads: CASRGPGLMETQYF.